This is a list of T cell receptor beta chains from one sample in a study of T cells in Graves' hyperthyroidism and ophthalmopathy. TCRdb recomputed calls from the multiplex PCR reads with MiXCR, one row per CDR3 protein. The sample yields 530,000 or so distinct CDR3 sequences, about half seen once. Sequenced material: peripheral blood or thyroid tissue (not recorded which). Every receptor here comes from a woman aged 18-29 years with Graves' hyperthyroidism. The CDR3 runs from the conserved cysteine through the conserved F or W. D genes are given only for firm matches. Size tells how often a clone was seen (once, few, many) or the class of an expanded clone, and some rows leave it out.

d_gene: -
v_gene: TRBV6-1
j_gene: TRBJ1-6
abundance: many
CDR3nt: TGTGCCAGCAGTTCCTTGGGGCCGATGAATTCACCCCTCCACTTT
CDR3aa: CASSSLGPMNSPLHF

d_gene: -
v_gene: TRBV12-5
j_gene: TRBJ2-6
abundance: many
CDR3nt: TGTGCTAGTGGTTTGTCCCTCTCTGGGGCCAACGTCCTGACTTTC
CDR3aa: CASGLSLSGANVLTF

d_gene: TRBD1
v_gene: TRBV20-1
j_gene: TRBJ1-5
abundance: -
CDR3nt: TGCAGTGCTAGAGATGGGACAGCCAGAGCCAATCAGCCCCAGCATTTT
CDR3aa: CSARDGTARANQPQHF

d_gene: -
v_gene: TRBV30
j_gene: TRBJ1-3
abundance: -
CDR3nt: TGTGCCTGGAGGCCCCCCAGCCTCCCAACCATATATTTT
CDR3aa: CAWRPPSLPTIYF

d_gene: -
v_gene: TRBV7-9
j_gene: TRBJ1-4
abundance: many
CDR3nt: TGTGCCAGCAGCTCCGAGGCTAATGAAAAACTGTTTTTT
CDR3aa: CASSSEANEKLFF

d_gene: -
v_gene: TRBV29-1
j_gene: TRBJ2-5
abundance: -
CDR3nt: TGCAGCTTGACATCGGGCGAGACCCAGTACTTC
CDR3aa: CSLTSGETQYF

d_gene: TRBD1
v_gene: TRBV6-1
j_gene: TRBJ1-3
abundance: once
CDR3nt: TGTGCCAGCAGTGACGAGGGGGACAGTCTCAGGTGGGACACCATATATTTT
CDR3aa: CASSDEGDSLRWDTIYF

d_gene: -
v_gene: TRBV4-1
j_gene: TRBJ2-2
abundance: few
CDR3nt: TGCGCCAGCAGCCAAGTTTGGTTGGCCCCCCGGAGGAACACCGGGGAGCTGTTTTTT
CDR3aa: CASSQVWLAPRRNTGELFF

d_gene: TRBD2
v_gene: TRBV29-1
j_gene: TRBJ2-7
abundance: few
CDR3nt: TGCAGCGTTCAGGCGGGGGGACCGTTCTACGAGCAGTACTTC
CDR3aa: CSVQAGGPFYEQYF

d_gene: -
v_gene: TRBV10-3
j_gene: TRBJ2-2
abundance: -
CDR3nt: TGTGCCATCAGTGAGTCGAGTTGGGGAGTTAGCTCCGGGGAGCTGTTTTTT
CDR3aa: CAISESSWGVSSGELFF

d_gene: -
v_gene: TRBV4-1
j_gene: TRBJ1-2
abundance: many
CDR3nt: TGCGCCAGCAGCCAAGGGCCTTTCGAAGGGTACGGCTACACCTTC
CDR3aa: CASSQGPFEGYGYTF

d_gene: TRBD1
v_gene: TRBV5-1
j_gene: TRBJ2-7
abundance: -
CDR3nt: TGCGCCAGCAGCGAACCGACAGGGGGCGCGACCGAGCAGTACTTC
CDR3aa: CASSEPTGGATEQYF

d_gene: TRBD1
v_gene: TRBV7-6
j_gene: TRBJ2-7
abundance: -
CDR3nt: TGTGCCAGCAGCATACGACAGGGCGAGCAGTACTTC
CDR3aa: CASSIRQGEQYF

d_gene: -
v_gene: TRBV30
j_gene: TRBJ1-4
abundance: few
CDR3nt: TGTGCCTGGAGTATTAGGGGGGAAAAACTGTTTTTT
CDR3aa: CAWSIRGEKLFF

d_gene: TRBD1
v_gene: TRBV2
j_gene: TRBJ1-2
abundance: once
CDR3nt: TGTGCTACTAGCAGTCTACAGGGGTACGGCTATGGCTACACCTTC
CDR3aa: CATSSLQGYGYGYTF

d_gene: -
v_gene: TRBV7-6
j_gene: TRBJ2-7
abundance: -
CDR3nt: TGTGCCAGCAGACCCACGGGACCGAAATTTTACGAGCAGTACTTC
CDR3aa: CASRPTGPKFYEQYF

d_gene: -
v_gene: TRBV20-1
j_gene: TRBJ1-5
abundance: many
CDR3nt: TGCAGTGCTAGACAGGCAATGCGCAATCAGCCCCAGCATTTT
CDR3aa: CSARQAMRNQPQHF

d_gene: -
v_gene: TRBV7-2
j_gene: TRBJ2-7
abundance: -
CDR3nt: TGTGCCAGCAGCTTAACCAGGGCCGGGGACGAGCAGTACTTC
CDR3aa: CASSLTRAGDEQYF

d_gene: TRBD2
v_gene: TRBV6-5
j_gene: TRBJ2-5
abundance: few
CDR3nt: TGTGCCATTGGGGGACTAGCGAGAGAGACCCAGTACTTC
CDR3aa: CAIGGLARETQYF

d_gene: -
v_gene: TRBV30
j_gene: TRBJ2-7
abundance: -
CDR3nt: TGTGCCTGGAGTGTGAGCTACCTCTACGAGCAGTACTTC
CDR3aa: CAWSVSYLYEQYF

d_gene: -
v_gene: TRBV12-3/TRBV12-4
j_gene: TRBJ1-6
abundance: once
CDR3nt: TGTGCCAGCATCGAGGACATCAATAATTCACCCCTCCACTTT
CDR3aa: CASIEDINNSPLHF

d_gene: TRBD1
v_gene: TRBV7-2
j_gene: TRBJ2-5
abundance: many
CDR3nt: TGTGCCAGCAGCCTAGGCCCCCCCACAGGGGGCTTAGAGACCCAGTACTTC
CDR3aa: CASSLGPPTGGLETQYF

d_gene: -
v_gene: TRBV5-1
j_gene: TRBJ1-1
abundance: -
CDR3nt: TGCGCCAGCAGACGGGAGGGGGGTCTCAACACTGAAGCTTTCTTT
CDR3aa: CASRREGGLNTEAFF

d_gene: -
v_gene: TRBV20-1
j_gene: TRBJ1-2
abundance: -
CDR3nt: TGCAGTGCTCCACGGTGGGAAGCGGGTGGCTACACCTTC
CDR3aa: CSAPRWEAGGYTF

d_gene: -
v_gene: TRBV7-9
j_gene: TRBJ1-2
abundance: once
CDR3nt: -
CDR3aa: CASSSEGTQIVNTGELFFGEGYTF

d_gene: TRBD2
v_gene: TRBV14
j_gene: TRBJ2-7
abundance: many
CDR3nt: TGTGCCAGCAGCGCTATAGCGGGACCCGCCTCCGAGCAGTACTTC
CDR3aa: CASSAIAGPASEQYF

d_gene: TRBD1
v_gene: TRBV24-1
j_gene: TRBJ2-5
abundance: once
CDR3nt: TGTGCCACCCCTCCTAGGACAGGGGGGAGACGGGAGACCCAGTACTTC
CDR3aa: CATPPRTGGRRETQYF

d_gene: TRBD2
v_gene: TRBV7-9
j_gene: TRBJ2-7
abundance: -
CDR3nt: TGTGCCAGCAGCCCTAGCGGGAGCACCAATGAGCAGTACTTC
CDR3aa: CASSPSGSTNEQYF

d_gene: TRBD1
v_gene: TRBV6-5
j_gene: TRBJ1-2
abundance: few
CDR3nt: TGTGCCAGCAGCCCGACAGGGGCGGGTGGCTACACCTTC
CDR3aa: CASSPTGAGGYTF

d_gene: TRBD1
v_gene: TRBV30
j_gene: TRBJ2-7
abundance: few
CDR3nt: TGTGCCTGGAACAGGGGCTCCTACGAGCAGTACTTC
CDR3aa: CAWNRGSYEQYF

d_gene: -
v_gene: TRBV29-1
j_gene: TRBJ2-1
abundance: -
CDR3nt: TGCAGCGCCAAAGTAGAAGGGGGTCATGAGCAGTTCTTC
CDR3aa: CSAKVEGGHEQFF

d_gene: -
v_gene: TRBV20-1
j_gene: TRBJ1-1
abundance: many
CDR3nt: TGCAGTGCTAGAGGGTTCGGGGGCATCCAGTGGGACACTGAAGCTTTCTTT
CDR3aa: CSARGFGGIQWDTEAFF

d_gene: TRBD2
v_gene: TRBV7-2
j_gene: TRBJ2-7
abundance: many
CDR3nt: TGTGCCAGCAGCTTAAGCTTGACTAGCGCGTCCTACGAGCAGTACTTC
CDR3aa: CASSLSLTSASYEQYF

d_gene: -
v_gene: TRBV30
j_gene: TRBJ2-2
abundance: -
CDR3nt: TGTGCCTGGAGTCCGCTAGCGGGGGAGCTGTTTTTT
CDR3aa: CAWSPLAGELFF

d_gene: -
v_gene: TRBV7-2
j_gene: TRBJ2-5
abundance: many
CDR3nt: TGTGCCAGCAGCCTAATCATCGGGGAGACCCAGTACTTC
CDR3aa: CASSLIIGETQYF

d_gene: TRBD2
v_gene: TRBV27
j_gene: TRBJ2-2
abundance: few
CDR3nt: TGTGCCAGCTCCGGGACTAGCGCCGGGGAGCTGTTTTTT
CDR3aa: CASSGTSAGELFF

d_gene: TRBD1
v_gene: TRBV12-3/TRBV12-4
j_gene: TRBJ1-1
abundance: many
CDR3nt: TGTGCCAGCAGTTTTCGACAGGGGAGTAGGTACACTGAAGCTTTCTTT
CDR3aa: CASSFRQGSRYTEAFF

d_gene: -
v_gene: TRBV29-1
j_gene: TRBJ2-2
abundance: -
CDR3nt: TGCAGCGTTGAGTCCGCGGGACGGGAGCTGTTTTTT
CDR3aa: CSVESAGRELFF

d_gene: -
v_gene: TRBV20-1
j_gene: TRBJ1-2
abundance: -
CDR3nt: TGCAGTGAAGACTTCGGCTATGGCTACACCTTC
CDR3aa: CSEDFGYGYTF

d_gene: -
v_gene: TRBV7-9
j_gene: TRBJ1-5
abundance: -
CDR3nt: TGTGCCAGCAGCCGAACAGGGCAAATTACCCAGCCCCAGCATTTT
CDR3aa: CASSRTGQITQPQHF

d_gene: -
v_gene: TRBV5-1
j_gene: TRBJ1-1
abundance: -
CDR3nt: TGCGCCAGCACCTCAGGACTAGCGGGAGACACTGAAGCTTTCTTT
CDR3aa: CASTSGLAGDTEAFF